A selection of T cell receptor beta chains follows, all from one sample in a study of beta chain features in type 1 diabetes. TCRdb's table, derived via immunoSEQ multiplex PCR, lists solely in-frame clones and lacks some. The repertoire holds roughly 400,000 clones, with about 15% as singletons. The specimen was naive CD4+ T cells from blood. Receptors originate from a woman under 30 in good health. The CDR3 runs from the conserved cysteine through the conserved F or W. Each record gives: V gene, J gene, clone size, D gene, CDR3 DNA, CDR3 protein. The D gene is left open where the match is weak. The size entry is marked missing in some rows and otherwise reads once, few, many or a size class.

V gene: TRBV9; J gene: TRBJ2-3; clone size: few; D gene: TRBD2; CDR3 DNA: TGTGCCAGCAGCACGGGAGCGGGAGGGACAGATACGCAGTATTTT; CDR3 protein: CASSTGAGGTDTQYF
V gene: TRBV4-3; J gene: TRBJ2-5; clone size: NA; D gene: NA; CDR3 DNA: TGCGCCAGCAGCCAAGGCCAGAAAGAGACCCAGTACTTC; CDR3 protein: CASSQGQKETQYF
V gene: TRBV15; J gene: TRBJ2-5; clone size: few; D gene: NA; CDR3 DNA: TGTGCCACCAGCAGAGATCTCAGGGGAGGGGAGACCCAGTACTTC; CDR3 protein: CATSRDLRGGETQYF
V gene: TRBV13; J gene: TRBJ1-1; clone size: few; D gene: TRBD1; CDR3 DNA: TGTGCCAGCAGCCCCACCGGGACAGGTTCAATCCGAAACACTGAAGCTTTCTTT; CDR3 protein: CASSPTGTGSIRNTEAFF
V gene: TRBV5-4; J gene: TRBJ2-1; clone size: NA; D gene: TRBD2; CDR3 DNA: TGTGCCAGCAGCTGGGCAAGGGCGGGGGACAATGAGCAGTTCTTC; CDR3 protein: CASSWARAGDNEQFF
V gene: TRBV10-3; J gene: TRBJ2-1; clone size: NA; D gene: TRBD2; CDR3 DNA: TGTGCCATCAGTGGGACAACTAGCGGACGAGGCAATGAGCAGTTCTTC; CDR3 protein: CAISGTTSGRGNEQFF
V gene: TRBV10-3; J gene: TRBJ2-1; clone size: NA; D gene: NA; CDR3 DNA: TGTGCCATCAGGCCTGACCCCGGAGGGATTGAGCAGTTCTTC; CDR3 protein: CAIRPDPGGIEQFF
V gene: TRBV19; J gene: TRBJ2-1; clone size: NA; D gene: TRBD2; CDR3 DNA: TGTGCCAGTAGTATTTCGTCTAGCGGTTACAATGAGCAGTTCTTC; CDR3 protein: CASSISSSGYNEQFF
V gene: TRBV18; J gene: TRBJ2-7; clone size: few; D gene: TRBD2; CDR3 DNA: TGTGCCAGCTCACCCCATGACAGAGCGGGATTAAGGTACGAGCAGTACTTC; CDR3 protein: CASSPHDRAGLRYEQYF
V gene: TRBV7-9; J gene: TRBJ1-1; clone size: NA; D gene: NA; CDR3 DNA: TGTGCCAGCAGAAGAACAGCCGGGGGCACTGAAGCTTTCTTT; CDR3 protein: CASRRTAGGTEAFF
V gene: TRBV28; J gene: TRBJ1-2; clone size: few; D gene: NA; CDR3 DNA: TGTGCCAGCAGTCTATTGGGCGGCTACACCTTC; CDR3 protein: CASSLLGGYTF
V gene: TRBV6-5; J gene: TRBJ1-2; clone size: NA; D gene: TRBD1; CDR3 DNA: TGTGCCAGTCGGACAGGGGACTATGGCTACACCTTC; CDR3 protein: CASRTGDYGYTF
V gene: TRBV20-1; J gene: TRBJ2-7; clone size: NA; D gene: NA; CDR3 DNA: TGCAGTGCGTGGGGGCAGAGCGAGCAGTACTTC; CDR3 protein: CSAWGQSEQYF
V gene: TRBV30; J gene: TRBJ2-1; clone size: few; D gene: TRBD2; CDR3 DNA: TGTGCCTGGAGTGCCGGGACTAGCGGGATAAATGAGCAGTTCTTC; CDR3 protein: CAWSAGTSGINEQFF
V gene: TRBV5-1; J gene: TRBJ2-6; clone size: NA; D gene: NA; CDR3 DNA: TGCGCCAGCAGACCCACAGGGACTGGGGCCAACGTCCTGACTTTC; CDR3 protein: CASRPTGTGANVLTF
V gene: TRBV30; J gene: TRBJ2-2; clone size: NA; D gene: TRBD2; CDR3 DNA: TGTGCCTGGAAGTTAGCGGGAGGGCCCGCCGGGGAGCTGTTTTTT; CDR3 protein: CAWKLAGGPAGELFF
V gene: TRBV9; J gene: TRBJ2-3; clone size: NA; D gene: NA; CDR3 DNA: TGTGCCAGCAGAGGGGGAACAGATACGCAGTATTTT; CDR3 protein: CASRGGTDTQYF
V gene: TRBV30; J gene: TRBJ1-1; clone size: NA; D gene: TRBD1; CDR3 DNA: TGTGCCTGGACAATAGGGGGCGCGGGAGCTTTCTTT; CDR3 protein: CAWTIGGAGAFF
V gene: TRBV5-1; J gene: TRBJ2-7; clone size: NA; D gene: TRBD1; CDR3 DNA: TGCGCCAGCAGCTTGTCAGGGGGCTCCTCCTACGAGCAGTACTTC; CDR3 protein: CASSLSGGSSYEQYF
V gene: TRBV15; J gene: TRBJ2-7; clone size: few; D gene: NA; CDR3 DNA: TGTGCCACCAGCAGAGGACAGGCTGGCTACGAGCAGTACTTC; CDR3 protein: CATSRGQAGYEQYF
V gene: TRBV2; J gene: TRBJ2-3; clone size: NA; D gene: TRBD2; CDR3 DNA: TGTGCCAGCAGTGACGGAGCGGGGAGGCTCACAGATACGCAGTATTTT; CDR3 protein: CASSDGAGRLTDTQYF
V gene: TRBV7-3; J gene: TRBJ2-1; clone size: NA; D gene: NA; CDR3 DNA: TGTGCCAGCAGCTCCACCCGGGGGAGGAATAATGAGCAGTTCTTC; CDR3 protein: CASSSTRGRNNEQFF
V gene: TRBV12-5; J gene: TRBJ1-1; clone size: NA; D gene: NA; CDR3 DNA: TGTGCTAGTGGTTTGGTACTCGGGGGTCTGGTTGAAGCTTTCTTT; CDR3 protein: CASGLVLGGLVEAFF
V gene: TRBV7-2; J gene: TRBJ2-5; clone size: few; D gene: TRBD2; CDR3 DNA: TGTGCCAGCAGCTTATCCGGGACTAGGGAGACCCAGTACTTC; CDR3 protein: CASSLSGTRETQYF
V gene: TRBV11-3; J gene: TRBJ2-7; clone size: few; D gene: TRBD1; CDR3 DNA: TGTGCCAGCAGCCGGGACAGGGGACACTACGAGCAGTACTTC; CDR3 protein: CASSRDRGHYEQYF
V gene: TRBV9; J gene: TRBJ2-1; clone size: few; D gene: TRBD2; CDR3 DNA: TGTGCCAGCAGCGCCGCCTCCGGGGGGAGTCAGGGCGGGGGTGAGCAGTTCTTC; CDR3 protein: CASSAASGGSQGGGEQFF
V gene: TRBV7-3; J gene: TRBJ2-1; clone size: few; D gene: TRBD2; CDR3 DNA: TGTGCCAGCAGCTCCCTATTAGCGGGAGGAGCGGGTGAGCAGTTCTTC; CDR3 protein: CASSSLLAGGAGEQFF